The present T cell receptor (beta chain) was sequenced within a study of a mutant IDH1 vaccine in newly diagnosed glioma. Overall study context: Mean patient age was around 40 years; around 60% were male and roughly 38% female. Week 35 held visit V12, while week 47 held visit V13.

CDR3 length: 17 residues. CDR1 and CDR2 (germline): LGHNA, YNFKEQ. V lost 0 bases and J lost 7, with 22 bases in between. Broader study findings: Seemingly, pseudoprogression had no relation to changes in the top peripheral T cell clonotypes.

The time point was: week 35, safety follow-up. The vaccine gave 300 ug of a 20-mer mutant IDH1 peptide subcutaneously per dose. New WHO grade 3 or 4 astrocytomas that were IDH1-mutant and ATRX-lost had been found in donors. Method: immunoSEQ multiplex PCR; TCRdb's copy keeps in-frame clones and lacks some. The table lists some 57,000 clones, roughly 84% of them singletons. Concerning this clone: Antigen specificity is unknown.

The clonotype comes from a woman in her late teens or twenties with glioma. Specimen: PBMCs, collected from a glioma patient whose treatment included an IDH1 peptide vaccine. This chain links TRBV4-2 with TRBJ2-7; possibly TRBD1 or TRBD2 for D (5 bases each). Here the CDR3 DNA reads TGTGCCAGCAGCCAAGAAGTAGGCCGGGACGGAATACGTGAGCAGTACTTC. Translating it yields CASSQEVGRDGIREQYF.